This TCR beta chain was recovered during a study of response to subunit inactivated influenza vaccine. Whole-study findings and limits: After each seasonal influenza vaccination, few new T cells are recruited, the authors suggested.

This clonotype was counted many times. Its antigen remains unknown. The germline gives CDR1 SGHVS, CDR2 FQNEAQ. The CDR3 spans 16 residues. J was trimmed by 4 bases and V by 5 bases; bases with no gene match: 11. MiXCR was run by TCRdb on the RT-PCR reads, yielding one entry per CDR3 protein. The table has almost 600,000 distinct CDR3 sequences, around 15% seen once. Specimen: PBMCs from blood, collected 12 days after vaccination. The sequence derives from a man aged 50 to 59 who received an inactivated influenza vaccine. The chain recombines TRBV7-8 with TRBJ2-1, with 7 bases fitting TRBD2. CDR3 region: CASSPGSGRGYNEQFF. CDR3 sequence (DNA): TGTGCCAGCAGCCCGGGATCGGGGAGGGGTTACAATGAGCAGTTCTTC. The variable domain in full, completed from reference TRBV7-8 and TRBJ2-1, reads GAGVSQSPRYKVAKRGQDVALRCDPISGHVSLFWYQQALGQGPEFLTYFQNEAQLDKSGLPSDRFFAERPEGSVSTLKIQRTQQEDSAVYLCASSPGSGRGYNEQFFGPGTRLTVL.